This TCR beta chain was sequenced in a study of shared clonotypes between healthy human individuals. Produced via immunoSEQ multiplex PCR; TCRdb's table is partial and in-frame only. The table shows about 690,000 clones, with roughly 91% occurring only once. With 3 bases clipped from V and 3 bases from J, the junction kept 5 bases outside the gene matches. The CDR3 extends over 15 amino acids. The V gene's germline CDR1 is SGHTA and CDR2 FQGNSA. The sequenced sample consisted of memory CD8+ T cells from PBMCs. Subset defined: CD45RO+ cells pooled with CCR7-negative TemRA cells. The source of this sequence is a young man in good health. Some clones in this sample may be carry-over from other donors' samples. The chain employs TRBV7-2 and TRBJ2-1; 7 bases line up with TRBD2. This chain's CDR3 is CASSFLAAFYNEQFF. CDR3 in DNA: TGTGCCAGCAGCTTCCTAGCGGCCTTCTACAATGAGCAGTTCTTC.